This TCR beta chain originates from a study of shared clonotypes between healthy human individuals. This clone was counted a single time. Its target is unknown. There were no recent acute infections or vaccinations among the donors, who were healthy HIV-negative adults. Donors were Caucasian adults residing in Nashville, Tennessee, USA. Some clones are missing from TCRdb's copy, which holds only in-frame ones; the method was immunoSEQ multiplex PCR. Here the sample spans about 1.1 million clones, 60% to 80% being singletons. Points from the study as a whole: Of the naive CD4 clonotypes, roughly 5% were shared across four donors.

The junction had 9 bases not matched to a gene; V was cut back by 3 bases and J by 5 bases. Germline V lookup: CDR1 LNHNV, CDR2 YYDKDF (reference sequence). The CDR3 runs 16 residues. J is TRBJ2-7 and V is TRBV15; 11 positions match TRBD2. This TCR derives from a man between 18 and 29 years old in good health. Some clones in this sample may be carry-over from other donors' samples. Sample: memory CD4+ T cells from PBMCs. Subset of the sample: CD45RA-negative fraction. The chain's CDR3 is CATSSVGTSGEHEQYF. CDR3 nucleotides: TGTGCCACCAGCAGTGTTGGGACTAGCGGTGAACACGAGCAGTACTTC.